This TCR beta chain was retrieved from a study of cytomegalovirus exposure and HLA in healthy donors (dated by TCRdb to 2017 to 2019). Concerning the study at large: According to an earlier analysis of a few hundred of the donors, roughly 180 million T cells yielded 117 million unique TCR beta sequences and 276 Gb of sequence data. An early release covering roughly 600 HLA-typed donors comprised about 290 gigabases of sequencing data and tens of millions of unique TCR sequences. Of the roughly 400 genotyped donors, approximately 80% fell in the genetic ancestry cluster associated with self-reported Caucasian donors. The study was designed to test whether signatures of past pathogen exposure could be identified by cataloging public T cell receptors. The T cell repertoires of some 700 subjects were profiled by immunosequencing and related to cytomegalovirus serostatus. A separate validation cohort of some 130 different subjects was used in addition to the roughly 720-subject first cohort. The study combined high-throughput TCR immunosequencing, statistical association of individual TCRs with disease status, and machine learning to predict cytomegalovirus infection status. In a later analysis, previously published TCR beta repertoires from 550 to 750 donors were re-analyzed and high-resolution HLA genotyping was added so that TCR occurrence patterns could be studied. Rather than drawing on any new phenotypic data, the later analysis identified candidate immune exposures from TCR beta sequences and the way those sequences occurred across donors. To decide whether each TCR beta V gene segment behaved as functional or pseudogenic, an earlier analysis of 587 of the donors relied on high-throughput TCR beta sequencing. Donor age, sex, ethnicity and CMV serostatus were compiled together with the repertoire data. A later genetic analysis used genome-wide SNP genotypes for about 65% of the 666 donors, treating that subset as a discovery cohort. Every repertoire in the discovery cohort had been generated on one and the same sequencing platform. HLA typing covered class I and class II loci at four-digit resolution. Typing coverage varied by locus: roughly 629-640 donors for A, B, C, DRB1 and DQB1; 522 for DQA1; over 600 for DPA1; approximately 450 for DPB1. Because of strong linkage in the cohort, roughly five DR-DQ haplotypes were treated as single units for association and clustering. Among about 390 genotyped donors of the cohort, an average of around 240,000 unique TCR beta nucleotide sequences were sequenced per donor, roughly 18% of them non-productive.

Study-level results and caveats: Broadly in line with IMGT annotations, most TCR beta V segments showed up in productive rearrangements about 87% or about 30% of the time in an earlier analysis of a few hundred of the donors. In this cohort, only TCR beta chains were sequenced, and detectable features were limited by the absence of alpha or paired-chain data. The authors suggested that the approach could potentially be extended to other disease states and immunological phenotypes. Assigning TCR associations to individual alleles was difficult when HLA alleles, especially DR and DQ, strongly co-occurred. Because counts were too low, seventeen rarely observed V segments, including chromosome 9 orphons, were left out of the earlier analysis of over 550 of the donors. Most TCR sequences were observed very rarely across donors, whereas some public TCRs were present in many individuals. Correlated functional status among segregating V segments might be attributable to linkage disequilibrium, but an unknown experimental factor could not be ruled out. Compared with equally common non-associated chains, HLA-associated TCR beta chains in a later analysis were more clonally expanded and had lower generation probabilities. In a later genetic analysis, fewer N-insertions in productive TCRs were reported among donors in an Asian-associated ancestry cluster than the roughly 640-donor mean. A cluster of highly shared sequence variants was judged likely to represent a technical artifact of the sequencing pipeline. Most CMV-associated TCR beta chains appeared to be HLA-restricted in a later analysis, and the HLA associations seemed to be driven largely by CMV exposure. The study listed around 160 TCR beta chains as associated with cytomegalovirus. The only immune exposure information available for the cohort was CMV serostatus. Specific HLA alleles were associated with 15,000 to 20,000 TCR beta sequences at a false discovery rate of 0.05 in a later analysis. A later analysis reported that several top co-occurrence clusters appeared linked to parvovirus B19, influenza, CMV and Epstein-Barr virus. Some IMGT-functional V segments, including TRBV6-2 and TRBV6-3, could not be distinguished by the 87-base-pair reads and were therefore excluded. A few of the identified cytomegalovirus-associated TCR beta chains were confirmed in vitro to be specific for cytomegalovirus antigens. In a later analysis, the rate of TCR association differed among HLA loci, with DRB1 alleles having the most associated TCRs and HLA-C alleles having the fewest. Presence/absence analyses assumed roughly uniform sequencing depth across donors, an assumption that may not hold. In a later genetic analysis, a missense DCLRE1C variant was associated with V-gene and J-gene trimming of TCR beta chains, and the association was replicated in an independent cohort. A further reported finding was that TCR beta sequences accurately predicted the HLA-A and HLA-B alleles for most subjects in the first cohort. Because HLA typing was missing for some donors at each locus, association tests included only the typed subset. The classifier was reported to diagnose cytomegalovirus status with high specificity and sensitivity in both the original and validation cohorts.

Comment on this clone: Its antigen is currently not known. No base-level quality is on record; no much larger clone is a single base apart.

CDR1 and CDR2 were assigned from the germline V gene (reference sequence) as GTSNPN and SVGIG. V and J are truncated by 8 bases and 2 bases respectively, leaving an intervening sequence of 14 bases. Measured from the cysteine to the phenylalanine, the CDR3 is 13 residues long. Solely the CDR3 DNA is kept, with 39 bases framed from the first base. To prepare the library, the immunoSEQ multiplex PCR assay was applied. For the multiplex PCR, a mixture combining 60 forward primers for TCR Vbeta segments and 13 reverse primers for TCR Jbeta segments was used. The CDR3 region of rearranged TCR beta genes was amplified from genomic DNA by a multiplex PCR assay. On the Illumina HiSeq System, the amplified TCR beta libraries were sequenced as 87-base-pair reads. In the authors' own workflow: In a later analysis, some 80 million unique TCR beta chains were counted across the roughly 700 repertoires, and around 10 million of these chains were shared by at least two donors. A nearest-neighbor algorithm error-corrected the raw reads and collapsed the reads into unique sequences, merging closely related sequences to remove PCR and sequencing errors. To assign V, D and J gene segments, CDR3 sequences were aligned to IMGT reference sequences. For a sequence to be retained, a match of at least six nucleotides to both a V gene segment and a J gene segment was required. Rearrangements were called productive when the CDR3 lacked stop codons and stayed in frame with V and J; all others were non-productive. Following IMGT convention, CDR3 was defined as the stretch from the second conserved V-encoded cysteine up to the conserved J-encoded phenylalanine. In an earlier analysis of roughly 610 of the donors, sequences lacking an unambiguous match to a single V gene segment were excluded. In an earlier analysis of approximately 590 of the donors, a V segment was called functional when productive rearrangements were above 56.7%, and segregating when the standard deviation between donors exceeded 5%. A statistical classification framework was built for diagnosing cytomegalovirus status from the catalog of TCR beta chain sequences. In a later analysis, V and J genes were assigned by comparing TCR nucleotide sequences against IMGT/GENE-DB human TR gene sequences. In a later analysis, CDR3 sequences and most-parsimonious VDJ recombination scenarios were assigned using the TCRdist pipeline. A later analysis defined each TCR beta chain by its CDR3 amino acid sequence plus V-gene family, and excluded reads lacking a unique V-gene family. A later analysis removed several hundred highly shared, low-generation-probability nucleotide sequences to deal with suspected cross-contamination and a sequencing artifact. In a later analysis, a clonal expansion index was calculated for each public chain from normalized within-repertoire ranks of inferred template counts. In a later analysis, generation probabilities were computed with a VDJ recombination model fitted to out-of-frame rearrangements, and the resulting probabilities were checked against IGoR. Hypergeometric tests were used in a later analysis to score TCR-TCR, TCR-HLA and TCR-CMV co-occurrence, with a repertoire-size bias correction applied to the TCR pairs. A later analysis estimated false discovery rates by permuting HLA or CMV assignments 20 times. In a later analysis, co-occurring TCRs were grouped using DBSCAN, with TCRdist sequence similarity added in when clustering inside HLA-allele-positive subsets. Repertoires with fewer than 30,000 or more than 120,000 public chains were left out of co-occurrence clustering, as were a handful of repertoires with anomalous nucleotide sharing. Sourced from immuneACCESS, this table was stored by TCRdb with only in-frame sequences that have V and J called. A share of the clones is absent; for the studies checked, an unresolved V gene accounts for under half, and the remainder has no known explanation. V, J and clone size were drawn from that table, and D and trimming were deduced from the DNA. The sample table holds 80,000 to 95,000 clones, of which roughly 69% were seen once. The top ten clonotypes cover 6.3% of the sample.

The cohort comprised hundreds of healthy bone marrow donors. All cohort members were sampled while nominally healthy, although unrecorded immune exposures were likely present. The donor tested CMV seronegative, placing the donor among the 300 to 400 seronegative members of the cohort. Every donor gave a peripheral blood sample, and the peripheral blood mononuclear cells from that sample were used for TCR beta sequencing. The Qiagen DNeasy Blood Extraction Kit was used to extract genomic DNA from the blood cell samples. Recombination connected TRBV30 to TRBJ2-3; TRBD1 could be the D gene, as 6 bases match. The receptor was isolated from a woman under 40 in good health and CMV-seronegative. Input material: PBMCs. CDR3 protein: CARGSGATDTQYF. Read as DNA, the sequence is TGTGCCAGGGGGTCGGGTGCCACAGATACGCAGTATTTT.